The sequence of this T cell receptor beta chain was determined in a study of blood T cell repertoires in COVID-19. The overall study: Italy, Spain and the United States were the sources of the convalescent and acute COVID-19 samples.

The length of the CDR3 is 14 residues. From germline, CDR1 is MDHEN and CDR2 SYDVKM. Trimming cost V 11 bases and J 4 bases; bases outside gene matches: 10. Profiling relied on immunoSEQ multiplex PCR, and the TCRdb table lists in-frame clones only, not all of them. The sample lists around 320,000 clones, about 87% occurring once. J is TRBJ1-1 and V is TRBV28, with 10 bases that match TRBD1. The origin of this receptor is a woman in her 30s who had recovered from COVID-19. Sequencing used peripheral blood. The CDR3 is CAAPGQGTGTEAFF. CDR3 in DNA: TGTGCCGCCCCGGGACAGGGGACGGGCACTGAAGCTTTCTTT.